The 20 T cell receptor beta chains listed next were all sequenced from one sample in a study of T-cell reconstitution after alpha-beta-depleted transplantation in children. Preparation of the TCRbeta library involved a method that used unique molecular identifiers. TCRdb called the PCR reads again in MiXCR, with one record for every CDR3 protein. The table shows around 450,000 distinct CDR3 sequences, with around 15% occurring only once. The sample was PBMCs, mostly from graft donor cells, taken 360 days after TCRalphabeta/CD19-depleted stem cell transplant. The receptor set was obtained from a boy younger than two who had a stem cell transplant for Wiskott-Aldrich syndrome, so the T cells may come from the graft donor.

This clonotype was found a few times. The chain carries TRBV18 and TRBJ2-1; D ambiguous. The CDR3 is 16 residues long. The V end lost 4 bases, the J end lost 0 bases, and 13 bases lay between the germline ends. Per germline, CDR1 KGHSH and CDR2 LQKENI. The CDR3 loop is CASSQDPPGSYNEQFF. As DNA, the CDR3 is TGTGCCAGCTCACAAGACCCGCCGGGCTCCTACAATGAGCAGTTCTTC.

The chain employs TRBV2 and TRBJ1-4; TRBD1 is a possible D gene (5 bases). V was clipped by 2 bases and J by 4 bases, with 20 bases between them. The CDR3 loop spans 18 amino acids. Germline CDR1 SNHLY, CDR2 FYNNEI. As DNA, the CDR3 is TGTGCCAGCAGTGAATTTCTTGGGGTGGGCAGGGATAATGAAAAACTGTTTTTT. This encodes CASSEFLGVGRDNEKLFF.

V usage is TRBV15 and J usage is TRBJ2-3; 8 nucleotides match TRBD2. Trimming at V came to 1 base and at J to 1 base, leaving 7 bases not matched to a gene. CDR1 LNHNV and CDR2 YYDKDF come from the germline V gene (reference sequence). The CDR3 loop spans 17 amino acids. The CDR3 loop reads CATSRVRGGLGTDTQYF. The CDR3, as DNA: TGTGCCACCAGCAGAGTCCGCGGGGGGTTAGGCACAGATACGCAGTATTTT.

This clonotype was counted ten times or more. The chain combines TRBV24-1 with TRBJ2-1; tentatively, D is TRBD1 or TRBD2 (5 bases each). The CDR3 is 15 amino acids. Per the germline V gene, CDR1 is KGHDR and CDR2 is SFDVKD. The ends were cut back, 1 base at V and 7 bases at J, with 13 bases in the middle. Here the CDR3 reads CATSDLGTGRNEQFF. The DNA for the CDR3 is TGTGCCACCAGTGATTTAGGGACGGGTCGGAATGAGCAGTTCTTC.

This clonotype was seen a handful of times. V and J are TRBV6-1 and TRBJ2-1; 8 bases are shared with TRBD2. The trim removed 7 bases at V and 0 bases at J, leaving 14 bases unmatched. The CDR3 has 18 amino acids. Per germline, CDR1 MNHNS and CDR2 SASEGT. As DNA, the CDR3 is TGTGCCAGCAACCGGAGGGGTAGCGGGGTAAGCTCCTACAATGAGCAGTTCTTC. Amino acids: CASNRRGSGVSSYNEQFF.

This clonotype was picked up many times. This chain uses TRBV7-2 with TRBJ2-3; 12 bases line up with TRBD2. Unmatched junction bases numbered 4, after V lost 4 bases and J lost 2 bases. Germline CDR1 and CDR2: SGHTA and FQGNSA. The CDR3 runs to 16 residues. In DNA form, the CDR3 reads TGTGCCAGCAGCTCCGGACTAGCGGGAAACACAGATACGCAGTATTTT. This codes for CASSSGLAGNTDTQYF.

The chain couples TRBV19 to TRBJ2-1; D ambiguous. This CDR3 has 14 amino acids. V was shortened by 2 bases and J by 5 bases, with 10 bases between the two germline ends. CDR1 and CDR2 (germline): LNHDA, SQIVND (reference sequence). Here the CDR3 DNA reads TGTGCCAGTAGTATATGGGGATCTCACAATGAGCAGTTCTTC. Translation gives CASSIWGSHNEQFF.

This rearrangement joins TRBV5-1 to TRBJ1-6, with TRBD1 as a possible D gene (5 bases). The V end lost 1 base, the J end lost 8 bases, and 10 bases lay between the germline ends. The germline gives CDR1 SGHRS, CDR2 YFSETQ. The CDR3 extends over 14 amino acids. The CDR3 reads CASSLRGVDSPLHF. CDR3 bases: TGCGCCAGCAGCTTGCGAGGGGTAGATTCACCCCTCCACTTT.

This clonotype was found a few times. The chain has TRBV11-1 and TRBJ2-1; 8 bases fit TRBD2. The CDR3 has 20 amino acids. Per the germline V gene, CDR1 is SGHAT and CDR2 is FQDESV (reference sequence). With 0 bases clipped from V and 0 bases from J, the junction kept 13 bases outside the gene matches. CDR3 amino acids: CASSLAIGLAGSHSYNEQFF. The DNA for the CDR3 is TGTGCCAGCAGCTTAGCGATCGGTCTAGCGGGTTCTCACTCCTACAATGAGCAGTTCTTC. Full variable domain (missing parts from reference TRBV11-1 and TRBJ2-1): EAEVAQSPRYKITEKSQAVAFWCDPISGHATLYWYRQILGQGPELLVQFQDESVVDDSQLPKDRFSAERLKGVDSTLKIQPAELGDSAMYLCASSLAIGLAGSHSYNEQFFGPGTRLTVL.

J is TRBJ2-3 and V is TRBV20-1; 9 nucleotides match TRBD1. The length of the CDR3 is 11 residues. Germline trimming cut 6 bases from V and 5 bases from J; bases unmatched to any gene: 0. The germline CDR1 and CDR2 sequences are DFQATT and SNEGSKA (reference sequence). CDR3 residues: CSATGGDTQYF. In nucleotides, the CDR3 is TGCAGTGCGACAGGGGGAGATACGCAGTATTTT.

The sample holds a few counts of this clonotype. V is TRBV6-2 or TRBV6-3 and J is TRBJ2-1; TRBD2 matches 13 bases. V gave up 5 bases and J gave up 8 bases; unmatched junction bases: 3. Germline CDR1 MNHEY, CDR2 SVGEGT. The CDR3 spans 14 residues. In DNA, the CDR3 is TGTGCCAGCAGTACGACTAGCGGGAGGTATGAGCAGTTCTTC. Its translation: CASSTTSGRYEQFF.

The rearrangement links TRBV6-2 or TRBV6-3 to TRBJ2-1; TRBD2 is a possible D gene (6 bases). CDR1 and CDR2 from the germline V gene are MNHEY and SVGEGT. The V gene lost 4 bases and the J gene lost 2 bases, with 39 bases spanning the gap. The length of the CDR3 is 24 residues. The CDR3 DNA is TGTGCCAGCAGTTCGAGGATTATATCCCCCCACGGGACTCACAAGCCCCTTACCTACAATGAGCAGTTCTTC. Amino acid sequence: CASSSRIISPHGTHKPLTYNEQFF.

This clonotype was detected a few times. This chain uses TRBV20-1 with TRBJ2-1; a weak D match, TRBD2 (7 bases). The germline V gene has CDR1 DFQATT and CDR2 SNEGSKA (reference sequence). The CDR3 is made up of 17 amino acids. The V end lost 0 bases, the J end lost 2 bases, and 17 bases lay between the germline ends. The DNA of the CDR3 is TGCAGTGCTAGAGATCGGAGGGGGACTAAAGCCTACAATGAGCAGTTCTTC. Its protein is CSARDRRGTKAYNEQFF.

This rearrangement joins TRBV19 to TRBJ2-3; no reliable D call. The ends were cut back, 1 base at V and 2 bases at J, with 7 bases in the middle. Germline loops: CDR1 LNHDA, CDR2 SQIVND (reference sequence). This CDR3 has 14 residues. Here the CDR3 reads CASSIVGFTDTQYF. DNA of the CDR3: TGTGCCAGTAGTATAGTCGGATTCACAGATACGCAGTATTTT.

The chain uses TRBV5-1 and TRBJ2-7, with 7 bases aligning to TRBD1. In germline, CDR1 is SGHRS, CDR2 YFSETQ. This CDR3 has 13 amino acids. V was clipped by 4 bases and J by 4 bases; unmatched bases: 5. Here the CDR3 reads CASSTGTAYEQYF. DNA of the CDR3: TGCGCCAGCAGCACTGGGACAGCGTACGAGCAGTACTTC.

This clonotype was counted a few times. The rearrangement links TRBV28 to TRBJ2-1; weak D call: TRBD1 (5 bases). The germline V gene encodes CDR1 MDHEN and CDR2 SYDVKM. The length of the CDR3 is 11 residues. Trimming removed 7 bases from V and 9 bases from J, with 10 bases in between. The CDR3 region has the DNA TGTGCCAGCAAAGCTAGGGGTGAGCAGTTCTTC. Translation gives CASKARGEQFF.

This chain connects TRBV20-1 to TRBJ2-3; 10 nucleotides agree with TRBD2. From germline, CDR1 is DFQATT and CDR2 SNEGSKA (reference sequence). This CDR3 comprises 14 residues. After removal of 5 bases from V and 6 bases from J, the junction contained 8 bases not matched to a gene. Here the CDR3 DNA reads TGCAGTGCTGGGCTAGCGGGGGCCGGGGATACGCAGTATTTT. Translation gives CSAGLAGAGDTQYF.

In its sample, this clonotype was seen a few times. This chain joins TRBV15 and TRBJ2-3; weak D call: TRBD2 (6 bases). Germline loops: CDR1 LNHNV, CDR2 YYDKDF (reference sequence). V was shortened by 4 bases and J by 1 base, with 12 bases between the two germline ends. This CDR3 is built from 15 residues. The CDR3: CATSIPRRGTDTQYF. CDR3 DNA: TGTGCCACCAGCATCCCTAGGAGGGGCACAGATACGCAGTATTTT. Drawing the rest from reference TRBV15 and TRBJ2-3, the complete variable domain is DAMVIQNPRYQVTQFGKPVTLSCSQTLNHNVMYWYQQKSSQAPKLLFHYYDKDFNNEADTPDNFQSRRPNTSFCFLDIRSPGLGDTAMYLCATSIPRRGTDTQYFGPGTRLTVL.

The rearrangement links TRBV28 to TRBJ1-5; D remains unclear. Germline CDR1 MDHEN, CDR2 SYDVKM. Trimming took off 0 bases at V and 0 bases at J, with 15 bases between the two ends. This CDR3 comprises 18 residues. The CDR3 region has the DNA TGTGCCAGCAGTTTATGCACAGCGCAATTGTGTAGCAATCAGCCCCAGCATTTT. Translating gives CASSLCTAQLCSNQPQHF. The full variable domain, with the rest looked up from reference TRBV28 and TRBJ1-5, is DVKVTQSSRYLVKRTGEKVFLECVQDMDHENMFWYRQDPGLGLRLIYFSYDVKMKEKGDIPEGYSVSREKKERFSLILESASTNQTSMYLCASSLCTAQLCSNQPQHFGDGTRLSIL.

This chain connects TRBV10-1 to TRBJ2-5; weak D call: TRBD2 (6 bases). V lost 8 bases, J lost 5 bases, and 24 bases lay in between. Germline lookup yields CDR1 WNHNN and CDR2 SYGVQD (reference sequence). This CDR3 contains 16 residues. DNA for the CDR3: TGCGCCAGCGTACCGACCGGAGAGGCAGGGAGGGAGACCCAGTACTTC. It encodes CASVPTGEAGRETQYF.